The entry below gives a single T cell receptor beta chain sequence along with its context. In its sample, this clonotype was seen a few times. Which antigen it targets is not known. Per-base quality was not reported, and no clone a single base away is much larger than it. This sample was sequenced with an Illumina HiSeq 2500. Quantitative 5'-RACE with molecular barcodes was the method used to prepare the TCR beta libraries. For the original study's pipeline: A new computational method based on a probabilistic model of VDJ rearrangement was used to identify disease-linked TCR variants. The public reads were run again by TCRdb, first through fastp at Q25 and then through MiXCR, and only productive beta chains were kept. Rows merge per CDR3 protein into single entries with the most common DNA and genes. The V and J calls and clone size come from TCRdb's table, not from the authors' own analysis. The sample records approximately 500,000 distinct CDR3 sequences, about an eighth of which are singletons. The ten largest clones add up to 6.5% to 7% of the sample.

These data belong to a study of CD8 T cells in ankylosing spondylitis (dated by TCRdb to about 2017). Describing the broader study: The study profiled T cell receptor beta repertoires in healthy donors and ankylosing spondylitis patients to find disease-linked TCR variants. In total, the full study cohort was made up of 85 to 140 healthy donors and 25 ankylosing spondylitis patients. Peripheral blood was sampled, and synovial fluid was also collected from ankylosing spondylitis patients.

CDR1 and CDR2 are read off the germline V gene (reference sequence) as SGHKS and YYEKEE. V and J are truncated by 0 bases and 2 bases respectively, leaving an intervening sequence of 9 bases. Counted from cysteine to phenylalanine, this CDR3 has 15 amino acids. Only the CDR3 DNA is retained, 45 bases long and in frame from the first base. What the study reported, not specific to this receptor: A TCR beta motif of about 8 highly homologous amino acid variants appeared characteristic of blood from ankylosing spondylitis patients. Some motif variants were previously reported in synovial fluid and blood of reactive arthritis patients, suggesting common disease-initiation mechanisms. A CD8+ phenotype was shown by the disease-linked clones, which were found at relatively low frequencies in peripheral blood. The disease-linked clones were reported to be significantly enriched in matched synovial fluid samples from ankylosing spondylitis patients.

Sequencing input: blood, either unsorted or a sorted T cell fraction (not recorded which). The chain joins TRBV5-5 to TRBJ2-1; tentative D gene TRBD1, with 5 bases matching. The sequence derives from a male donor with ankylosing spondylitis. The CDR3 is CASSLVQATYNEQFF. At the DNA level, the sequence is TGTGCCAGCAGCTTGGTACAGGCGACCTACAATGAGCAGTTCTTC.